This T cell receptor (beta chain) was identified during a study of response to subunit inactivated influenza vaccine. CDR3 length: 14 residues. Trimming removed 1 base from V and 4 bases from J, with 11 bases in between. Per germline, CDR1 LGHNA and CDR2 YNFKEQ. TCRdb redid the calling of the RT-PCR reads with MiXCR, one entry per CDR3 protein. Among fewer than 700,000 distinct CDR3 sequences listed, over 10% were seen once. A few counts support this clonotype. The genes are TRBV4-2 and TRBJ2-7; D is ambiguous. This clonotype was sampled from a man between 45 and 60 years old who received an inactivated influenza vaccine. The sequences come from PBMCs from blood, collected 40 to 50 days after vaccination. The CDR3 bases are TGTGCCAGCAGCCAAGGTACTACGCTTTACGAGCAGTACTTC. Translating it yields CASSQGTTLYEQYF.